These 27 T cell receptor beta chains share one sample of origin, sequenced in a study of shared clonotypes between healthy human individuals. Here immunoSEQ multiplex PCR was the method, and the copy in TCRdb shows in-frame clones only, minus some. The sample has millions of clones; about 92% are singletons. Input material: naive CD4+ T cells from PBMCs. The subset here: CD45RA+ positively selected. The receptors stem from a young man in good health. Some clones in this sample may be carry-over from other donors' samples.

V usage is TRBV11-2 and J usage is TRBJ1-1; 7 bases fit TRBD1. This CDR3 has 16 amino acids. The J segment lost 6 bases and the V segment lost 5 bases, leaving 15 bases of the junction unmatched. In germline, CDR1 is SGHAT, CDR2 FQNNGV. The chain's CDR3 is CASSPAGGLHSPEAFF. CDR3 sequence (DNA): TGTGCCAGCAGCCCCGCAGGGGGACTCCACTCACCTGAAGCTTTCTTT.

The gene calls are TRBV11-2 and TRBJ2-7; 9 bases are shared with TRBD2. J lost 2 bases, V lost 0 bases, and 8 bases had no gene match. The CDR3 totals 17 residues. Germline V gene sequence: CDR1 SGHAT, CDR2 FQNNGV. For the CDR3, the DNA is TGTGCCAGCAGCTTAGATCCGGGTAGCGGGAGAACCTACGAGCAGTACTTC. Translating it yields CASSLDPGSGRTYEQYF.

This clone was detected once. This chain uses TRBV15 with TRBJ1-1; D not resolved. CDR3 length: 15 amino acids. Looked up from germline, CDR1 is LNHNV and CDR2 is YYDKDF (reference sequence). Between the trimmed V and J ends, which lost 0 bases and 2 bases, there was a span of 10 bases. For the CDR3, the DNA is TGTGCCACCAGCAGAGAGCCCCCCACAAACACTGAAGCTTTCTTT. Translated, it gives CATSREPPTNTEAFF. Full variable domain (outside the CDR3, taken from reference TRBV15 and TRBJ1-1): DAMVIQNPRYQVTQFGKPVTLSCSQTLNHNVMYWYQQKSSQAPKLLFHYYDKDFNNEADTPDNFQSRRPNTSFCFLDIRSPGLGDTAMYLCATSREPPTNTEAFFGQGTRLTVV.

The chain is built from TRBV2 and TRBJ1-5; 8 bases line up with TRBD1. The V gene's germline CDR1 is SNHLY and CDR2 FYNNEI. The CDR3 totals 16 residues. Trimming took 2 bases from V and 6 from J; bases not matched to a gene: 9. This chain's CDR3 is CASSESGRGPAQPQHF. CDR3 DNA sequence: TGTGCCAGCAGTGAATCTGGCAGGGGGCCGGCTCAGCCCCAGCATTTT.

This chain links TRBV28 with TRBJ1-4; no definite D call. The CDR3 has 13 amino acids. The ends were cut back, 6 bases at V and 5 bases at J, with 10 bases in the middle. Germline lookup yields CDR1 MDHEN and CDR2 SYDVKM. DNA for the CDR3: TGTGCCAGCAGGATCCCGGGGAATGAAAAACTGTTTTTT. Translating it yields CASRIPGNEKLFF.

This clone was counted between two and nine times. J is TRBJ1-5 and V is TRBV30; 7 bases fit TRBD1. The germline V gene has CDR1 GTSNPN and CDR2 SVGIG (reference sequence). The CDR3 consists of 13 residues. V lost 7 bases to trimming and J lost 1 base; unmatched junction nucleotides: 4. The DNA of the CDR3 is TGTGCCTACTCGGGACAGAGCAATCAGCCCCAGCATTTT. This sequence encodes CAYSGQSNQPQHF.

V is TRBV9 and J is TRBJ1-2; no clear D gene. V was cut by 0 bases and J by 0 bases, with 9 bases left in between. The CDR3 length is 15 residues. CDR1 and CDR2 (germline): SGDLS, YYNGEE. The CDR3 is CASSVAPRSNYGYTF. DNA for the CDR3: TGTGCCAGCAGCGTAGCCCCAAGATCTAACTATGGCTACACCTTC.

This clone was detected only a few times. The V gene is TRBV19, the J gene TRBJ1-5; weak D call: TRBD1 (6 bases). The CDR3 has 15 amino acids. Deletions cut 4 bases from V and 1 base from J, with 11 bases between. Germline CDR1 is LNHDA and CDR2 is SQIVND (reference sequence). CDR3 in amino acids: CASSRTVRSNQPQHF. The DNA of the CDR3 is TGTGCCAGTAGTAGGACAGTGAGGAGCAATCAGCCCCAGCATTTT.

V gene TRBV5-1 combines with J gene TRBJ1-1; D is unresolved. This CDR3 region has 14 residues. The germline V and J ends were trimmed by 0 bases and 6 bases, with 12 bases remaining between them. Germline V gene data show CDR1 as SGHRS and CDR2 as YFSETQ. The CDR3 spells CASSLVIEGAEAFF. The CDR3 nucleotides read TGCGCCAGCAGCTTGGTGATCGAGGGAGCTGAAGCTTTCTTT.

A single count supports this clone. V and J are TRBV18 and TRBJ2-7; 16 nucleotides line up with TRBD2. Germline V gene lookup returns CDR1 KGHSH and CDR2 LQKENI. The CDR3 length is 15 residues. Unmatched junction bases numbered 0, after V lost 5 bases and J lost 2 bases. CDR3 sequence (DNA): TGTGCCAGCTCAGGGACTAGCGGGAGGGCCTACGAGCAGTACTTC. Its protein product is CASSGTSGRAYEQYF.

This clone appeared once. The chain recombines TRBV18 with TRBJ1-2; D remains ambiguous. Trimming shortened V by 4 bases and J by 4 bases, and 10 bases separated the two germline ends. Germline CDR1 is KGHSH and CDR2 is LQKENI. The CDR3 totals 13 residues. The DNA for the CDR3 is TGTGCCAGCTCACTGACCGATACCTATGGCTACACCTTC. Protein sequence: CASSLTDTYGYTF.

This chain joins TRBV14 and TRBJ2-3; D call uncertain. This CDR3 region has 15 residues. The germline V gene encodes CDR1 SGHDN and CDR2 FVKESK. V was clipped by 2 bases and J by 1 base, with 10 bases between them. Here the CDR3 reads CASSQRPKGTDTQYF. CDR3 DNA sequence: TGTGCCAGCAGCCAAAGGCCGAAGGGCACAGATACGCAGTATTTT. The variable domain in full, completed from reference TRBV14 and TRBJ2-3, reads EAGVTQFPSHSVIEKGQTVTLRCDPISGHDNLYWYRRVMGKEIKFLLHFVKESKQDESGMPNNRFLAERTGGTYSTLKVQPAELEDSGVYFCASSQRPKGTDTQYFGPGTRLTVL.

Turning to this clone: Additional DNA sequences in this sample encode the identical CDR3. V gene TRBV18 combines with J gene TRBJ2-5; no firm D call. V was shortened by 6 bases and J by 5 bases, with 7 bases between the two germline ends. The CDR3 covers 11 residues. Germline loops: CDR1 KGHSH, CDR2 LQKENI. This chain's CDR3 is CASSPSETQYF. In nucleotides, the CDR3 is TGTGCCAGCTCGCCGAGTGAGACCCAGTACTTC.

V gene TRBV6-5 combines with J gene TRBJ2-7; D might be TRBD2 (7 bases). Trimming stripped 9 bases from V and 5 bases from J, with 23 bases between. There are 15 residues in the CDR3. Per germline, CDR1 MNHEY and CDR2 SVGAGI. As DNA, the CDR3 is TGTGCCAGTACCATGGGGGGGGCGGGAGTACACGAGCAGTACTTC. Encoded protein: CASTMGGAGVHEQYF.

The gene calls are TRBV6-1 and TRBJ1-2; D possibly corresponds to TRBD1 (5 bases). The germline V gene has CDR1 MNHNS and CDR2 SASEGT. V lost 5 bases, J lost 0 bases, and 13 bases lay in between. The CDR3 totals 15 residues. The CDR3 protein is CASSSNRLANYGYTF. CDR3 DNA: TGTGCCAGCAGTTCAAACAGGTTAGCTAACTATGGCTACACCTTC.

This rearrangement joins TRBV12-1 to TRBJ2-1; the table's D call TRBD2 went unverified against the DNA. TRBV12-1 is recorded as a pseudogene. The CDR3 spans 18 residues. The CDR3, as DNA: TGTGCCAGCAGCTTTGTAGGTCGTCGGGAGAGTTCCTACAATGAGCAGTTCTTC. Encoded protein: CASSFVGRRESSYNEQFF.

This clone was seen a single time. DNA of the CDR3: TGTGCCAGCAGCTCTACAGGGGGCAGGAGTGGCTACACCTTC. It encodes CASSSTGGRSGYTF. The chain is built from TRBV7-2 and TRBJ1-2; 9 bases match TRBD1. V shed 4 bases and J 7 bases; nucleotides not matched to a gene: 7. The CDR3 extends over 14 amino acids. Germline CDR1 is SGHTA and CDR2 is FQGNSA.

The chain uses TRBV19 and TRBJ2-7; D possibly corresponds to TRBD2 (5 bases). Germline V lookup: CDR1 LNHDA, CDR2 SQIVND (reference sequence). This CDR3 contains 15 residues. Between the trimmed V and J ends, which lost 7 bases and 4 bases, there was a span of 20 bases. The CDR3 coding sequence is TGTGCCAGTACCCCTGGTGGGTACGGGGAGTACGAGCAGTACTTC. Encoded protein: CASTPGGYGEYEQYF.

In this sample, this clone turned up once. The chain has TRBV6-6 and TRBJ1-1, with TRBD1 identical over 7 bases. The CDR3 loop spans 15 amino acids. The V gene's germline CDR1 is MNHNY and CDR2 SVGAGI (reference sequence). With V trimmed by 2 bases and J by 1 base, 4 bases remained unmatched. DNA for the CDR3: TGTGCCAGCAGTTACCAAGGGGGCAGGAACACTGAAGCTTTCTTT. Residues: CASSYQGGRNTEAFF.

This sequence joins TRBV28 and TRBJ2-7, with TRBD2 matching 7 bases. The germline V gene has CDR1 MDHEN and CDR2 SYDVKM. V lost 3 bases and J lost 0; bases outside the gene matches: 5. This CDR3 spans 15 amino acids. CDR3 protein: CASSFIGGSSYEQYF. The DNA for the CDR3 is TGTGCCAGCAGTTTTATTGGCGGGAGCTCCTACGAGCAGTACTTC.

This chain uses TRBV9 with TRBJ1-2; 9 nucleotides match TRBD1. This CDR3 region has 14 residues. J lost 8 bases, V lost 3 bases, and 8 bases had no gene match. In germline, CDR1 is SGDLS, CDR2 YYNGEE. The CDR3 bases are TGTGCCAGCAGCGCGGGACAGGGATCGGGCGGCTACACCTTC. Translated: CASSAGQGSGGYTF.

The chain uses TRBV29-1 and TRBJ2-7; D is unresolved. The CDR3 runs to 13 residues. Trimming took off 4 bases at V and 4 bases at J, with 14 bases between the two ends. Germline V gene lookup returns CDR1 SQVTM and CDR2 ANQGSEA. CDR3 residues: CSVGHNLLYEQYF. The CDR3 nucleotides read TGCAGCGTTGGACACAATCTGCTTTACGAGCAGTACTTC.

The chain uses TRBV5-1 and TRBJ2-1; possibly TRBD1 or TRBD2 for D (5 bases each). V gave up 4 bases and J gave up 2 bases, with 16 bases separating them. The CDR3 contains 16 residues. The germline CDR1 and CDR2 sequences are SGHRS and YFSETQ. The CDR3 here is CASSPGPLGTYNEQFF. The CDR3, as DNA: TGCGCCAGCAGCCCGGGACCCTTAGGAACCTACAATGAGCAGTTCTTC.

V and J are TRBV18 and TRBJ2-1, with TRBD1 identical over 8 bases. The CDR3 is made up of 15 amino acids. The V gene's germline CDR1 is KGHSH and CDR2 LQKENI. The trim removed 0 bases at V and 6 bases at J, leaving 4 bases unmatched. This CDR3 is CASSPPDRVRNEQFF. In DNA form, the CDR3 reads TGTGCCAGCTCACCACCGGACAGGGTCCGCAATGAGCAGTTCTTC.

The chain couples TRBV2 to TRBJ2-7; no firm D call. V lost 7 bases and J lost 5, with 15 bases in between. Germline loops: CDR1 SNHLY, CDR2 FYNNEI. This CDR3 is 13 amino acids long. Written as DNA, the CDR3 is TGTGCCAGCAACGGCTGGGCCTGGAACGAGCAGTACTTC. Translating it yields CASNGWAWNEQYF.

The chain has TRBV18 and TRBJ2-1; 15 bases are shared with TRBD2. The CDR3 sequence is 18 residues long. With 4 bases clipped from V and 0 bases from J, the junction kept 4 bases outside the gene matches. Germline-derived CDR1 and CDR2 are KGHSH and LQKENI. CDR3 residues: CASSRGLAGGSSYNEQFF. DNA of the CDR3: TGTGCCAGCTCACGCGGACTAGCGGGAGGGTCCTCCTACAATGAGCAGTTCTTC.

Notes on this clone: In the same sample, other DNA sequences code for this CDR3. In nucleotides, the CDR3 is TGTGCCAGCAGCTTGACAGGGAGCACTGGAAACACCATATATTTT. Amino acid sequence: CASSLTGSTGNTIYF. The V and J genes are TRBV5-5 and TRBJ1-3; possibly TRBD1 for D (6 bases). The CDR3 extends over 15 amino acids. The germline CDR1 and CDR2 sequences are SGHKS and YYEKEE (reference sequence). V was shortened by 1 base and J by 2 bases, with 10 bases between the two germline ends. The full variable domain, its missing parts supplied by reference TRBV5-5 and TRBJ1-3, is DAGVTQSPTHLIKTRGQQVTLRCSPISGHKSVSWYQQVLGQGPQFIFQYYEKEERGRGNFPDRFSARQFPNYSSELNVNALLLGDSALYLCASSLTGSTGNTIYFGEGSWLTVV.